What follows are 23 T cell receptor beta chains derived from one specimen sequenced in a study of T cell responses to AZD1222 COVID-19 vaccine. Data came from immunoSEQ multiplex PCR; TCRdb stores just in-frame clones and leaves some out. The sample has 110,000 to 150,000 clones, 85% to 95% seen once. The starting material was peripheral blood, obtained after recovery from COVID-19. These receptors were obtained from an adult who had recovered from COVID-19.

A single count supports this clone. V and J are TRBV29-1 and TRBJ2-7; 9 bases match TRBD1. Germline V lookup: CDR1 SQVTM, CDR2 ANQGSEA. Trimming took 7 bases from V and 1 from J; bases not matched to a gene: 8. The CDR3 sequence is 14 residues long. CDR3 nucleotide sequence: TGCAGCGCCCAGGGACAGGGTGCTTCCTACGAGCAGTACTTC. Translated, it gives CSAQGQGASYEQYF.

The chain has TRBV19 and TRBJ1-1; unclear D gene. The CDR3 contains 14 residues. CDR1 LNHDA and CDR2 SQIVND come from the germline V gene (reference sequence). The V end was cut by 4 bases, the J end by 4 bases, with 13 bases between. The CDR3 region is CASSSSSGRTEAFF. CDR3 nucleotide sequence: TGTGCCAGTAGTAGTTCGTCTGGACGCACTGAAGCTTTCTTT. Supplemented by reference TRBV19 and TRBJ1-1, the full variable domain reads DGGITQSPKYLFRKEGQNVTLSCEQNLNHDAMYWYRQDPGQGLRLIYYSQIVNDFQKGDIAEGYSVSREKKESFPLTVTSAQKNPTAFYLCASSSSSGRTEAFFGQGTRLTVV.

The gene calls are TRBV6-6 and TRBJ2-7; a possible D gene is TRBD1 (6 bases). This CDR3 contains 18 residues. Germline V lookup: CDR1 MNHNY, CDR2 SVGAGI (reference sequence). V was clipped by 5 bases and J by 4 bases, with 27 bases between them. CDR3 protein: CASSRRTVRTWDRYEQYF. The CDR3 coding sequence is TGTGCCAGCAGTCGAAGGACAGTTCGGACTTGGGACCGATACGAGCAGTACTTC.

The chain couples TRBV3-1 (or the pseudogene TRBV3-2) to TRBJ2-2; 8 bases line up with TRBD2. The V gene end was trimmed by 2 bases and the J gene end by 2 bases; junction bases not matched to a gene: 4. From germline, CDR1 is LGHDT and CDR2 YNNKEL (reference sequence). The CDR3 spans 16 residues. CDR3 DNA: TGTGCCAGCAGCCAAACGCTAGCGGGTAACACCGGGGAGCTGTTTTTT. This codes for CASSQTLAGNTGELFF.

The rearrangement uses TRBV4-2 and TRBJ1-5; 10 bases match TRBD1. Trimming at V came to 3 bases and at J to 3 bases, leaving 2 bases not matched to a gene. The CDR3 totals 15 residues. Germline V CDR1 and CDR2: LGHNA, YNFKEQ. The CDR3 reads CASSQDRGYNQPQHF. The CDR3 bases are TGTGCCAGCAGCCAGGACAGGGGGTACAATCAGCCCCAGCATTTT.

The V gene is TRBV4-2, the J gene TRBJ2-3, with D uncertain. The CDR3 covers 12 residues. The V end lost 1 base, the J end lost 6 bases, and 5 bases lay between the germline ends. Germline values: CDR1 LGHNA, CDR2 YNFKEQ. The CDR3 loop is CASSQGYDTQYF. CDR3 DNA sequence: TGTGCCAGCAGCCAAGGCTACGATACGCAGTATTTT.

V gene TRBV5-1 combines with J gene TRBJ2-3; D remains ambiguous. The CDR3 totals 11 residues. The germline gives CDR1 SGHRS, CDR2 YFSETQ. V lost 1 base and J 4 bases, leaving 1 base between the germline ends. The CDR3: CASSLSDTQYF. The DNA of the CDR3 is TGCGCCAGCAGCTTGTCAGATACGCAGTATTTT.

The chain is built from TRBV5-1 and TRBJ2-2; D is unresolved. With 0 bases removed from V and 0 bases from J, the gap between germline ends came to 9 bases. The V gene's germline CDR1 is SGHRS and CDR2 YFSETQ. The CDR3 runs 16 residues. The CDR3 protein is CASSLAADTNTGELFF. The DNA of the CDR3 is TGCGCCAGCAGCTTGGCCGCGGATACGAACACCGGGGAGCTGTTTTTT.

The rearrangement links TRBV29-1 to TRBJ2-1; 7 bases are a match to TRBD1. Germline assignment: CDR1 SQVTM and CDR2 ANQGSEA. There are 12 residues in the CDR3. The V gene end was trimmed by 6 bases and the J gene end by 7 bases; junction bases not matched to a gene: 6. The CDR3 here is CSVDPTGNEQFF. CDR3 DNA sequence: TGCAGCGTAGATCCGACAGGGAATGAGCAGTTCTTC.

J is TRBJ2-1 and V is TRBV7-9; 10 positions match TRBD1. V gave up 1 base and J gave up 8 bases; unmatched junction bases: 5. Germline-derived CDR1 and CDR2 are SEHNR and FQNEAQ (reference sequence). The CDR3 runs 15 residues. The CDR3 DNA follows: TGTGCCAGCAGCTTAGAGGGACAGGGGAGCGATGAGCAGTTCTTC. It specifies CASSLEGQGSDEQFF.

This clone appeared a single time. V and J are TRBV5-4 and TRBJ1-1, with D possibly TRBD1 on 5 matching bases. The CDR3 loop spans 15 amino acids. Germline-derived CDR1 and CDR2 are SGHNT and YYREEE (reference sequence). The ends were cut back, 2 bases at V and 5 bases at J, with 16 bases in the middle. The chain's CDR3 is CASSFLGAVGTEAFF. CDR3 sequence (DNA): TGTGCCAGCAGCTTCCTCGGGGCAGTGGGAACTGAAGCTTTCTTT.

The chain uses TRBV6-5 and TRBJ2-5; D possibly corresponds to TRBD2 (5 bases). Germline values: CDR1 MNHEY, CDR2 SVGAGI. The CDR3 totals 15 residues. Trimming left V 6 bases short and J 5 bases short, with 19 bases between. DNA for the CDR3: TGTGCCAGCAGCAGAGCGGCCGAAGGCGTGGAGACCCAGTACTTC. Translation: CASSRAAEGVETQYF.

The CDR3 DNA reads as TGTGCCAGCCGATGGCGGGACAGGTTTATAGGCTACACCTTC. Its translation: CASRWRDRFIGYTF. The V gene is TRBV6-5, the J gene TRBJ1-2, with 8 nucleotides matching TRBD1. The CDR3 is 14 amino acids. Germline CDR1 reads MNHEY; CDR2 reads SVGAGI. J was trimmed by 8 bases and V by 8 bases; bases with no gene match: 13.

The rearrangement joins TRBV28 to TRBJ2-7; TRBD1 agrees at 11 bases. V shed 5 bases, J shed 0 bases, and the junction held 6 bases outside the gene matches. CDR1 and CDR2 from the germline V gene are MDHEN and SYDVKM. The CDR3 has 16 residues. CDR3: CASSPRGTGGSYEQYF. The CDR3 DNA sequence: TGTGCCAGCAGTCCCCGTGGGACAGGGGGCTCCTACGAGCAGTACTTC. The complete variable domain, with remaining parts taken from reference TRBV28 and TRBJ2-7, reads DVKVTQSSRYLVKRTGEKVFLECVQDMDHENMFWYRQDPGLGLRLIYFSYDVKMKEKGDIPEGYSVSREKKERFSLILESASTNQTSMYLCASSPRGTGGSYEQYFGPGTRLTVT.

The rearrangement uses TRBV5-1 and TRBJ1-1; 7 nucleotides align to TRBD1. The CDR3 runs 15 residues. The V segment lost 3 bases and the J segment 0 bases; nucleotides outside the gene matches: 5. Per germline, CDR1 SGHRS and CDR2 YFSETQ. The CDR3 loop reads CASSSRQGMNTEAFF. In DNA, the CDR3 is TGCGCCAGCAGCTCTAGACAGGGAATGAACACTGAAGCTTTCTTT.

This clone was seen only once. The chain joins TRBV30 to TRBJ2-1, with 9 nucleotides matching TRBD2. Germline CDR1 is GTSNPN and CDR2 is SVGIG (reference sequence). The CDR3 runs to 15 residues. Trimming removed 0 bases from V and 6 bases from J; junction bases left unmatched: 6. The CDR3 bases are TGTGCCTGGAGTGTACGCGGGAGGGTCTCCAATGAGCAGTTCTTC. This sequence encodes CAWSVRGRVSNEQFF.

This sequence joins TRBV27 and TRBJ1-6; a weak D match, TRBD1 (5 bases). The germline CDR1 and CDR2 sequences are MNHEY and SMNVEV (reference sequence). Trimming shortened V by 9 bases and J by 10 bases, and 16 bases separated the two germline ends. The length of the CDR3 is 13 residues. CDR3 nucleotides: TGTGCCAGTAGTGAGGGCAGGGCGTCACCCCTCCACTTT. Its translation is CASSEGRASPLHF.

This chain connects TRBV13 to TRBJ2-7; 9 nucleotides match TRBD1. The junction had 12 bases not matched to a gene; V was cut back by 5 bases and J by 1 base. Germline loops: CDR1 PRHDT, CDR2 FYEKMQ (reference sequence). The CDR3 is 17 amino acids. CDR3 nucleotides: TGTGCCAGCAGCGGCGCCTATGGGACAGGGAAGTCCTACGAGCAGTACTTC. Protein product: CASSGAYGTGKSYEQYF.

CDR3 sequence: CASTPTGGAGSYEQYF. As DNA, the CDR3 is TGTGCCAGCACCCCCACCGGGGGCGCGGGCTCCTACGAGCAGTACTTC. The V gene is TRBV11-1, the J gene TRBJ2-7; D might be TRBD1 or TRBD2, each matching 6 bases. The CDR3 extends over 16 amino acids. The V gene lost 7 bases and the J gene lost 0 bases, with 19 bases spanning the gap. Looked up from germline, CDR1 is SGHAT and CDR2 is FQDESV (reference sequence).

This chain joins TRBV7-9 and TRBJ2-3; D could derive from TRBD1 or TRBD2 (5 bases each). Per the germline V gene, CDR1 is SEHNR and CDR2 is FQNEAQ (reference sequence). CDR3 size: 16 residues. V lost 1 base, J lost 2 bases, and 13 bases lay in between. This chain's CDR3 is CASSLEGTRNTDTQYF. DNA of the CDR3: TGTGCCAGCAGCTTAGAAGGGACGAGAAACACAGATACGCAGTATTTT.

The chain is built from TRBV27 and TRBJ2-7; TRBD1 is a possible D gene (6 bases). The CDR3 is 15 residues long. CDR1 and CDR2 (germline): MNHEY, SMNVEV (reference sequence). With 7 bases removed from V and 0 bases from J, the gap between germline ends came to 16 bases. CDR3 nucleotides: TGTGCCAGCACTCATAGACAGGTGAGCTCCTACGAGCAGTACTTC. Its protein product is CASTHRQVSSYEQYF.

The chain combines TRBV27 with TRBJ2-5, with D possibly matching TRBD1 (6 bases). V lost 8 bases and J 2 bases, leaving 12 bases between the germline ends. Germline values: CDR1 MNHEY, CDR2 SMNVEV (reference sequence). This CDR3 comprises 13 residues. CDR3 sequence reads: CASWGQSQETQYF. The DNA of the CDR3 is TGTGCCAGCTGGGGGCAGAGTCAAGAGACCCAGTACTTC.

J is TRBJ1-1 and V is TRBV29-1; no firm D call. Germline CDR1 and CDR2: SQVTM and ANQGSEA. V was cut by 1 base and J by 4 bases, with 13 bases left in between. CDR3 length: 14 amino acids. The CDR3: CSVEVVSYSTEAFF. The CDR3 DNA sequence: TGCAGCGTTGAAGTTGTCTCGTACAGCACTGAAGCTTTCTTT.